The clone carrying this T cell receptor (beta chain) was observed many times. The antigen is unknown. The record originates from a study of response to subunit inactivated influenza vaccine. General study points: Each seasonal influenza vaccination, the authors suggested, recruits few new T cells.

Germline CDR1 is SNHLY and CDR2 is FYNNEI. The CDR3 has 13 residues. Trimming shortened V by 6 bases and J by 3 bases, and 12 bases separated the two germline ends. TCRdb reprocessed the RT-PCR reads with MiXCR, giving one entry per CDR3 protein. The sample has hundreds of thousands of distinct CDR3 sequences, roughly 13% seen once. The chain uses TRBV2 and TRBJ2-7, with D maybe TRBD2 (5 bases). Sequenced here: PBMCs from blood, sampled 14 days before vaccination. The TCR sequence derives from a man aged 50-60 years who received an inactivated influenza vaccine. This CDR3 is CASSYGGNYEQYF. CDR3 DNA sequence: TGTGCCAGCAGCTACGGAGGAAACTACGAGCAGTACTTC.